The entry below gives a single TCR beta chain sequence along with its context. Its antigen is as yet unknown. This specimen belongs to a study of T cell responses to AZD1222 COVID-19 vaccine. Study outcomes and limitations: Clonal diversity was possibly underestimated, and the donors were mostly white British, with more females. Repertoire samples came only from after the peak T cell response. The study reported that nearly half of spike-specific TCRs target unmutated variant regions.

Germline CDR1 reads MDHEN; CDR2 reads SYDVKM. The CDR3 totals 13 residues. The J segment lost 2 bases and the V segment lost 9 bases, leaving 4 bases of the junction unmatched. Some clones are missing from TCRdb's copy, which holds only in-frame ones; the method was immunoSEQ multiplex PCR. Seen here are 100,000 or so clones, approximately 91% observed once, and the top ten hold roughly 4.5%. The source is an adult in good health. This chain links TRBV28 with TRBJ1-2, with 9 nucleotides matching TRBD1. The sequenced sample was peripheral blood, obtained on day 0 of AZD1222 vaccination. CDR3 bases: TGTGCCAGTTATACAGGGGGCAACTATGGCTACACCTTC. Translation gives CASYTGGNYGYTF.